This entry lists 30 T cell receptor beta chains sequenced from one sample in a study of blood T cells in healthy people across ages. The second PCR ran roughly 6 to 11 cycles with a sample-barcoded 5' primer and J-beta primers. TCRdb used MiXCR to reprocess the 5' RACE reads, holding one entry per CDR3 protein. The table has more than 650,000 distinct CDR3 sequences, 20% to 30% seen once. These records were also assigned to another study, of T cells of mothers and their children.

The sample comprised blood. These TCRs come from a boy between 10 and 17 years old in good health.

Many counts were recorded for this clonotype. This rearrangement joins TRBV29-1 to TRBJ2-7, with TRBD1 matching over 9 bases. Germline trimming cut 6 bases from V and 4 bases from J; bases unmatched to any gene: 10. Per germline, CDR1 SQVTM and CDR2 ANQGSEA. The CDR3 is 14 amino acids. The CDR3 here is CSVLGQGLNYEQYF. The CDR3 DNA sequence: TGCAGCGTCCTGGGACAGGGCCTCAATTACGAGCAGTACTTC.

The chain is built from TRBV3-1 and TRBJ2-5; 8 bases line up with TRBD2. The CDR3 is made up of 14 amino acids. Germline-derived CDR1 and CDR2 are LGHDT and YNNKEL (reference sequence). V lost 4 bases, J lost 7 bases, and 8 bases stayed unmatched. The CDR3 DNA sequence: TGTGCCAGCAGCCTGCGGGGGGATGAAGGGACCCAGTACTTC. Protein: CASSLRGDEGTQYF.

The rearrangement uses TRBV7-3 and TRBJ2-1; the D call may be TRBD1 or TRBD2 (5 bases each). Germline V gene lookup returns CDR1 SGHTA and CDR2 FQGTGA. This CDR3 is built from 14 residues. V was clipped by 2 bases and J by 8 bases, with 13 bases between them. The CDR3 protein is CASSLRGAPYEQFF. Here the CDR3 DNA reads TGTGCCAGCAGCTTACGGGGCGCACCCTATGAGCAGTTCTTC.

The rearrangement uses TRBV7-8 and TRBJ2-2; maybe TRBD1 (6 bases). Germline V gives CDR1 SGHVS, CDR2 FQNEAQ. The CDR3 spans 13 residues. Trimming cost V 6 bases and J 5 bases, with 10 bases left between them. The CDR3 DNA reads as TGTGCCAGCAGGAAACAGGGTACCGGGGAGCTGTTTTTT. Translating it yields CASRKQGTGELFF.

The genes are TRBV24-1 and TRBJ2-5; perhaps TRBD1 as D (5 bases). The ends were cut back, 9 bases at V and 5 bases at J, with 15 bases in the middle. Germline CDR1 and CDR2: KGHDR and SFDVKD. The CDR3 runs 13 residues. The CDR3 DNA is TGTGCCACCCGTGCAGGGAAGGGGGAGACCCAGTACTTC. Its translation is CATRAGKGETQYF.

This clonotype turned up a few times. The gene calls are TRBV30 and TRBJ1-1; no firm D call. Germline CDR1 reads GTSNPN; CDR2 reads SVGIG (reference sequence). This CDR3 has 12 residues. V lost 0 bases to trimming and J lost 7 bases, with 9 bases between them. DNA of the CDR3: TGTGCCTGGAGTGTACGGCGGCTTGAAGCTTTCTTT. Residues: CAWSVRRLEAFF.

The chain has TRBV11-2 and TRBJ2-3; a weak D match, TRBD2 (6 bases). V dropped 1 base and J dropped 4 bases, with 15 bases sitting between them. The CDR3 is 16 amino acids. From germline, CDR1 is SGHAT and CDR2 FQNNGV. The CDR3 DNA follows: TGTGCCAGCAGCTTAGTGGTGCGGGGTGGTGCAGATACGCAGTATTTT. As protein: CASSLVVRGGADTQYF.

This clonotype has just one count. The chain couples TRBV6-6 to TRBJ2-1; perhaps D is TRBD1 or TRBD2 (5 bases each). The CDR3 runs to 14 residues. The germline V and J ends were trimmed by 2 bases and 8 bases, with 13 bases remaining between them. The germline CDR1 and CDR2 sequences are MNHNY and SVGAGI (reference sequence). The CDR3 here is CASSYPRGVDEQFF. CDR3 DNA sequence: TGTGCCAGCAGTTACCCGAGAGGGGTCGATGAGCAGTTCTTC.

This clonotype was observed a few times. In this CDR3 the conserved last residue, phenylalanine or tryptophan, is missing, so a read error is likely. The chain couples TRBV12-3 or TRBV12-4 to TRBJ1-4; D not resolved. This CDR3 spans 17 amino acids. Trimming removed 3 bases from V and 1 base from J, with 15 bases in between. The CDR3 DNA follows: TGTGCCAGCAGTTTTCTTGGACGGAGGAAAACTAATGAAAAACTGTTTTCT. Protein: CASSFLGRRKTNEKLFS.

The table lists this clonotype with a few counts. CDR3: CAWSPGVADTQYF. The DNA for the CDR3 is TGTGCCTGGAGTCCGGGGGTGGCAGATACGCAGTATTTT. This chain connects TRBV30 to TRBJ2-3, with D perhaps matching TRBD2 (6 bases). Germline V gene lookup returns CDR1 GTSNPN and CDR2 SVGIG (reference sequence). The germline V and J ends were trimmed by 2 bases and 4 bases, with 10 bases remaining between them. This CDR3 has 13 amino acids.

The gene calls are TRBV12-3 or TRBV12-4 and TRBJ2-5, with 11 bases that match TRBD2. The better agreement between TRBJ2-1 and the DNA end casts doubt on the J call. The CDR3 runs 15 residues. The CDR3 loop reads CASRTSGGRHNEQFF. The CDR3 DNA sequence: TGTGCCAGCAGAACTAGCGGGGGCCGACACAATGAGCAGTTCTTC.

The chain carries TRBV29-1 and TRBJ1-5; D unclear. Trimming took off 0 bases at V and 7 bases at J, with 7 bases between the two ends. Germline V gene lookup returns CDR1 SQVTM and CDR2 ANQGSEA. This CDR3 has 12 amino acids. The CDR3 loop reads CSVEDLYQPQHF. CDR3 coding DNA: TGCAGCGTTGAAGATCTTTACCAGCCCCAGCATTTT.

This clonotype has ten or more counts. CDR3: CASSQVLKATGELFF. The CDR3, as DNA: TGCGCCAGCAGCCAAGTCCTAAAAGCAACCGGGGAGCTGTTTTTT. This chain uses TRBV4-1 with TRBJ2-2, with no clear D. The length of the CDR3 is 15 residues. Germline CDR1 is MGHRA and CDR2 is YSYEKL. Between the trimmed V and J ends, which lost 1 base and 5 bases, there was a span of 11 bases.

This clonotype was picked up a small number of times. The chain links TRBV29-1 to TRBJ2-1; D is uncertain. With 8 bases removed from V and 5 bases from J, the gap between germline ends came to 16 bases. From germline, CDR1 is SQVTM and CDR2 ANQGSEA. The CDR3 loop spans 13 amino acids. CDR3 region: CSLGRVLHNEQFF. The CDR3, as DNA: TGCAGCCTCGGACGGGTACTCCACAATGAGCAGTTCTTC.

The chain uses TRBV4-2 and TRBJ1-4; D remains ambiguous. The V end was cut by 0 bases, the J end by 12 bases, with 17 bases between. This CDR3 contains 15 residues. Germline assignment: CDR1 LGHNA and CDR2 YNFKEQ. CDR3: CASSQDLSVAAQLFF. CDR3 coding DNA: TGTGCCAGCAGCCAAGATCTTTCGGTTGCAGCCCAACTGTTTTTT.

In this sample, this clonotype turned up a few times. One end of the junction is discordant with germline, which a read error may explain. The CDR3 reads CASSSGLAGGADTQYF. DNA for the CDR3: TGTGCCAGCAGCTCCGGACTAGCGGGGGGTGCAGATACGCAGTATTTT. The V call is TRBV5-1, the J call TRBJ2-3, with 14 bases that match TRBD2. The CDR3 length is 16 residues. From germline, CDR1 is SGHRS and CDR2 YFSETQ.

In its sample, this clonotype was seen a few times. V usage is TRBV5-1 and J usage is TRBJ2-5; TRBD1 aligns across 9 bases. The J call may be in error: the DNA end matches TRBJ2-7 better. The length of the CDR3 is 15 residues. The germline CDR1 and CDR2 sequences are SGHRS and YFSETQ. CDR3 sequence reads: CASSLKTGGWYEQYF. As DNA, the CDR3 is TGCGCCAGCAGCTTGAAGACAGGGGGATGGTACGAGCAGTACTTC.

This clonotype was counted ten times or more. The chain joins TRBV5-1 to TRBJ2-5; a possible D gene is TRBD2 (6 bases). The CDR3 totals 14 residues. Germline CDR1 SGHRS, CDR2 YFSETQ. V lost 2 bases and J 2 bases, leaving 10 bases between the germline ends. CDR3 DNA sequence: TGCGCCAGCAGCTTACGGGGGACTCAAGAGACCCAGTACTTC. Amino acid sequence: CASSLRGTQETQYF.

The chain has TRBV12-3 or TRBV12-4 and TRBJ2-5; D not resolved. The J call may be faulty, since TRBJ2-1 better matches the DNA end. This CDR3 is 14 amino acids long. CDR3: CASSLAGNGNEQFF. In nucleotides, the CDR3 is TGTGCCAGCAGTTTAGCGGGGAACGGAAATGAGCAGTTCTTC.

A note on this clonotype: Germline is not matched at one junction end, which may reflect a read error. The chain has TRBV6-6 and TRBJ2-7; no firm D call. The length of the CDR3 is 12 residues. The V gene's germline CDR1 is MNHNY and CDR2 SVGAGI (reference sequence). The CDR3 loop reads CDSRQPNYEQYF. The CDR3 region has the DNA TGTGACAGCAGGCAGCCTAACTACGAGCAGTACTTC.

CDR3: CASSYSLLNEKLFF. In DNA form, the CDR3 reads TGTGCCAGCAGTTACTCGCTTCTCAATGAAAAACTGTTTTTT. This sequence joins TRBV6-5 and TRBJ1-4; D is unclear. This CDR3 is built from 14 residues. The V end lost 0 bases, the J end lost 5 bases, and 7 bases lay between the germline ends. The V gene's germline CDR1 is MNHEY and CDR2 SVGAGI.

The chain recombines TRBV12-3 or TRBV12-4 with TRBJ2-7; 9 positions match TRBD1. The CDR3 loop spans 14 amino acids. The ends lost 5 bases at V and 5 bases at J; junction bases unmatched: 7. The CDR3 DNA follows: TGTGCCAGCAGTCCCCACGGACAGGGGAACGAGCAGTACTTC. Its translation: CASSPHGQGNEQYF.

This clonotype was counted between two and nine times. This CDR3 is CASSLAGDGNEAFF. The DNA of the CDR3 is TGTGCCAGCAGCTTAGCGGGGGACGGTAATGAAGCTTTCTTT. The J gene is TRBJ1-1, the V gene TRBV7-2; the D gene is possibly TRBD1 (5 bases). Germline assignment: CDR1 SGHTA and CDR2 FQGNSA. This CDR3 has 14 amino acids. V lost 0 bases and J 7 bases, leaving 12 bases between the germline ends.

In nucleotides, the CDR3 is TGTGCTAGTGGTTTGGTACTGGCAGGGTCGGCCAAAAACATTCAGTACTTC. This encodes CASGLVLAGSAKNIQYF. This sequence joins TRBV12-5 and TRBJ2-4; D possibly corresponds to TRBD1 (5 bases). V lost 0 bases, J lost 1 base, and 13 bases lay in between. This CDR3 contains 17 residues. Germline lookup yields CDR1 LGHNT and CDR2 FRNRAP.

The chain couples TRBV20-1 to TRBJ1-4; unclear D gene. The CDR3 is 11 residues long. Germline CDR1 DFQATT, CDR2 SNEGSKA (reference sequence). V lost 6 bases and J lost 8, with 10 bases in between. CDR3 in amino acids: CSALTLEKLFF. As DNA, the CDR3 is TGCAGTGCCCTTACTTTGGAAAAACTGTTTTTT.

The J gene is TRBJ2-4, the V gene TRBV5-1; possible D gene TRBD1, 5 bases. This CDR3 contains 15 residues. V dropped 4 bases and J dropped 3 bases, with 14 bases sitting between them. CDR1 is SGHRS, CDR2 YFSETQ, per germline. CDR3 residues: CASSPQGMGKNIQYF. CDR3 DNA: TGCGCCAGCAGCCCCCAGGGCATGGGCAAAAACATTCAGTACTTC.

This rearrangement joins TRBV25-1 to TRBJ2-7, with 10 bases identical to TRBD1. Losses at the gene ends were 4 bases for V and 7 bases for J; bases not matched to a gene: 4. Per germline, CDR1 MGHDK and CDR2 SYGVNS. The CDR3 is 13 amino acids. CDR3 amino acids: CASSGRDRGEQYF. The CDR3 bases are TGTGCCAGCAGTGGTAGGGACAGGGGTGAGCAGTACTTC.

This clonotype has only a few counts. The CDR3 sequence is CASSLLSGVGEQYF. The CDR3 region has the DNA TGTGCCAGCAGCTTGCTTAGCGGGGTTGGCGAGCAGTACTTC. The chain employs TRBV7-3 and TRBJ2-7, with 8 bases matching TRBD2. Germline CDR1 reads SGHTA; CDR2 reads FQGTGA. Losses at the gene ends were 3 bases for V and 6 bases for J; bases not matched to a gene: 7. The CDR3 loop spans 14 amino acids.

This clonotype was seen only a few times. V is TRBV9 and J is TRBJ2-2; perhaps TRBD2 as D (5 bases). V lost 7 bases and J 7 bases, leaving 11 bases between the germline ends. CDR1 SGDLS and CDR2 YYNGEE come from the germline V gene. The CDR3 covers 12 residues. CDR3 protein: CASGPRGGELFF. The CDR3 nucleotides are TGTGCCAGCGGGCCCCGGGGCGGGGAGCTGTTTTTT.

Concerning this clonotype itself: At one end the junction does not follow the germline gene, possibly because of a read error. The V call is TRBV5-6, the J call TRBJ2-1, with unresolved D. The CDR3 spans 14 residues. CDR1 and CDR2 (germline): SGHDT, YYEEEE. The CDR3 DNA follows: TGTGCCAGCAGCGCCACTTGGGATACGGATGAGCAGCTCTTC. Amino acid sequence: CASSATWDTDEQLF.